This TCR beta chain was observed in a study of cytomegalovirus exposure and HLA in healthy donors. Study as a whole: In an early release, HLA-typed donors contributed tens of millions of unique TCR sequences.

Study-wide findings and caveats: An analysis that came later showed most CMV-associated TCR beta chains appearing HLA-restricted. In vitro, three CMV-associated chains proved specific for CMV antigens.

This clone was seen a handful of times. Its antigen remains unidentified. The length of the CDR3 is 15 residues. V lost 4 bases, J lost 3 bases, and 5 bases stayed unmatched. Germline V gene sequence: CDR1 SNHLY, CDR2 FYNNEI. In the PCR, 60 Vbeta and 13 Jbeta primers were used. Profiled with immunoSEQ multiplex PCR; TCRdb holds only in-frame clones, not every one. The sample has 75,000 to 100,000 clones; 60% to 80% are singletons. This chain connects TRBV2 to TRBJ2-1; 8 nucleotides match TRBD2. The sequenced sample was PBMCs. This receptor was taken from a man aged 35-49 years in good health and CMV-seronegative. CDR3 in amino acids: CASSGTSGLYNEQFF. In DNA, the CDR3 is TGTGCCAGCAGTGGAACTAGCGGCCTCTACAATGAGCAGTTCTTC.